A single sample gave rise to the 30 T cell receptor beta chains below, sequenced in a study of shared clonotypes between healthy human individuals. The assay was immunoSEQ multiplex PCR, and TCRdb's table has in-frame clones only and misses some. The table shows some 1.5 million clones, with roughly 96% occurring only once. Sequencing input: naive CD4+ T cells sorted from blood. Subset specified: CD45RA+ positively selected. Every receptor here comes from a man under 40 in good health.

This sequence joins TRBV20-1 and TRBJ2-7; no clear D. Trimming left V 5 bases short and J 2 bases short, with 7 bases between. This CDR3 is built from 11 residues. The V gene's germline CDR1 is DFQATT and CDR2 SNEGSKA (reference sequence). The DNA of the CDR3 is TGCAGTGCTCACAGAACCTACGAGCAGTACTTC. It translates to CSAHRTYEQYF.

The chain recombines TRBV9 with TRBJ2-3, with 11 bases that match TRBD2. Germline V gene lookup returns CDR1 SGDLS and CDR2 YYNGEE. The ends lost 0 bases at V and 1 base at J; junction bases unmatched: 4. The CDR3 spans 17 residues. CDR3 in amino acids: CASSVGVSGGGTDTQYF. CDR3 DNA sequence: TGTGCCAGCAGCGTAGGTGTTAGCGGGGGGGGCACAGATACGCAGTATTTT.

This clone is a singleton in its sample. V is TRBV5-8 and J is TRBJ2-7; maybe TRBD1 (5 bases). The CDR3 runs to 13 residues. V was trimmed by 3 bases and J by 9 bases, leaving 16 bases between them. CDR1 SGHTS and CDR2 YDEGEE come from the germline V gene. CDR3 in DNA: TGTGCCAGCAGCTCGGACACGGAGACGGCGCAGTACTTC. This codes for CASSSDTETAQYF.

The chain joins TRBV5-1 to TRBJ2-3, with 12 bases matching TRBD1. The CDR3 extends over 14 amino acids. Germline CDR1 reads SGHRS; CDR2 reads YFSETQ. After removal of 6 bases from V and 4 bases from J, the junction contained 3 bases not matched to a gene. The CDR3 nucleotides read TGCGCCAGCAAGGGACAGGGGGCGTCAGATACGCAGTATTTT. Protein: CASKGQGASDTQYF.

This clone showed up just once. The chain has TRBV28 and TRBJ2-7; tentatively, D is TRBD1 or TRBD2 (5 bases each). CDR3 length: 16 amino acids. Germline lookup yields CDR1 MDHEN and CDR2 SYDVKM. V gave up 3 bases and J gave up 2 bases, with 17 bases separating them. CDR3: CASSFYFLGDPYEQYF. In DNA, the CDR3 is TGTGCCAGCAGTTTTTACTTTCTCGGGGACCCCTACGAGCAGTACTTC.

V gene TRBV7-9 combines with J gene TRBJ2-7; 9 bases are a match to TRBD1. After removal of 5 bases from V and 2 bases from J, the junction contained 10 bases not matched to a gene. Germline CDR1 is SEHNR and CDR2 is FQNEAQ (reference sequence). The CDR3 consists of 16 residues. The CDR3 nucleotides read TGTGCCAGCAGCACCCATATGGGACAGGGCCCCTACGAGCAGTACTTC. This translates into CASSTHMGQGPYEQYF.

This clone was observed once. The CDR3 DNA reads TGTGCCAGCAGCGGGGGACAGCCGGTGTACTACGAGCAGTACTTC. It encodes CASSGGQPVYYEQYF. V is TRBV2 and J is TRBJ2-7, with D perhaps TRBD1 (7 bases). Trimming stripped 6 bases from V and 3 bases from J, with 18 bases between. This CDR3 has 15 residues. Germline V lookup: CDR1 SNHLY, CDR2 FYNNEI.

This chain connects TRBV5-1 to TRBJ2-3, with D perhaps matching TRBD2 (5 bases). This CDR3 contains 15 residues. Germline V lookup: CDR1 SGHRS, CDR2 YFSETQ. V was pared by 5 bases and J by 2 bases, with 15 bases between. DNA for the CDR3: TGCGCCAGCAGTAAGGGAGACGTTTACACAGATACGCAGTATTTT. It yields the protein CASSKGDVYTDTQYF.

The CDR3 DNA reads as TGTGCCAGCAGCCGAATTCCCGGACAGGGCACAGATACGCAGTATTTT. Protein: CASSRIPGQGTDTQYF. V gene TRBV9 combines with J gene TRBJ2-3; TRBD1 matches at 7 bases. The ends lost 4 bases at V and 1 base at J; junction bases unmatched: 9. This CDR3 region has 16 residues. Germline lookup yields CDR1 SGDLS and CDR2 YYNGEE.

The V gene is TRBV6-5, the J gene TRBJ2-2; 9 positions match TRBD2. Germline V gene lookup returns CDR1 MNHEY and CDR2 SVGAGI. This CDR3 is built from 16 residues. With 2 bases clipped from V and 6 bases from J, the junction kept 7 bases outside the gene matches. The CDR3 sequence: CASSYMREGRSGELFF. The CDR3 region has the DNA TGTGCCAGCAGTTACATGCGGGAGGGCCGTTCCGGGGAGCTGTTTTTT.

The rearrangement joins TRBV10-3 to TRBJ2-7; no reliable D call. Germline lookup yields CDR1 ENHRY and CDR2 SYGVKD. Trimming cost V 3 bases and J 8 bases, with 11 bases left between them. The CDR3 length is 12 residues. This chain's CDR3 is CAISDRIAKQYF. Written as DNA, the CDR3 is TGTGCCATCAGTGACCGCATCGCAAAGCAGTACTTC.

This chain's CDR3 is CASSPSSGAYNEQFF. The CDR3 coding sequence is TGTGCCAGCAGTCCCTCTAGCGGAGCCTACAATGAGCAGTTCTTC. The chain carries TRBV6-1 and TRBJ2-1; 7 positions match TRBD2. CDR1 and CDR2 from the germline V gene are MNHNS and SASEGT. Germline trimming cut 5 bases from V and 2 bases from J; bases unmatched to any gene: 6. This CDR3 has 15 residues.

This chain uses TRBV5-6 with TRBJ2-3, with D tentatively TRBD2 (5 bases). This CDR3 contains 14 residues. The germline V gene encodes CDR1 SGHDT and CDR2 YYEEEE. Trimming removed 2 bases from V and 5 bases from J, with 12 bases in between. The CDR3 loop is CASSFASPGDTQYF. The CDR3 region has the DNA TGTGCCAGCAGCTTCGCTAGCCCGGGAGATACGCAGTATTTT.

The gene calls are TRBV6-5 and TRBJ2-7; D may match TRBD1 or TRBD2 (5 bases each). From germline, CDR1 is MNHEY and CDR2 SVGAGI. V was trimmed by 2 bases and J by 9 bases, leaving 17 bases between them. The CDR3 has 14 residues. For the CDR3, the DNA is TGTGCCAGCAGTTACAACGACAGAGGGTTGGGGCAGTACTTC. This codes for CASSYNDRGLGQYF.

The CDR3 DNA sequence: TGTGCCATCAGTGATTCAACGGGGACTAGGGGGATCTACAATGAGCAGTTCTTC. It yields the protein CAISDSTGTRGIYNEQFF. The chain links TRBV10-3 to TRBJ2-1; 8 bases align to TRBD2. The trim removed 3 bases at V and 3 bases at J, leaving 13 bases unmatched. Germline CDR1 reads ENHRY; CDR2 reads SYGVKD. This CDR3 region has 18 residues.

This chain links TRBV9 with TRBJ1-5, with D maybe TRBD1 (5 bases). The V end lost 0 bases, the J end lost 4 bases, and 11 bases lay between the germline ends. This CDR3 spans 15 amino acids. The germline CDR1 and CDR2 sequences are SGDLS and YYNGEE. The CDR3 here is CASSVGPGRNQPQHF. In nucleotides, the CDR3 is TGTGCCAGCAGCGTAGGACCAGGGAGAAATCAGCCCCAGCATTTT.

This chain links TRBV11-3 with TRBJ2-7; D might be TRBD1 (6 bases). The CDR3 has 15 amino acids. Trimming shortened V by 3 bases and J by 2 bases, and 14 bases separated the two germline ends. Germline CDR1 SGHNT, CDR2 YENEEA. The CDR3 nucleotides are TGTGCCAGCAGCTTGGGGGCGTCCGGGACCTACGAGCAGTACTTC. This gives the protein CASSLGASGTYEQYF. The entire variable domain, with the rest obtained from reference TRBV11-3 and TRBJ2-7, is as follows: EAGVVQSPRYKIIEKKQPVAFWCNPISGHNTLYWYLQNLGQGPELLIRYENEEAVDDSQLPKDRFSAERLKGVDSTLKIQPAELGDSAVYLCASSLGASGTYEQYFGPGTRLTVT.

The rearrangement joins TRBV5-1 to TRBJ2-7; D not certain. The CDR3 covers 15 residues. Trimming pared 4 bases from V and 2 bases from J, leaving 16 bases between. Germline CDR1 and CDR2: SGHRS and YFSETQ. CDR3 region: CASSVVGTSAYEQYF. In DNA, the CDR3 is TGCGCCAGCAGCGTGGTGGGCACGTCGGCCTACGAGCAGTACTTC.

CDR3 protein: CASSLVKPGAEAFF. CDR3 sequence (DNA): TGCGCCAGCAGCTTGGTGAAGCCTGGAGCTGAAGCTTTCTTT. This chain connects TRBV5-1 to TRBJ1-1; D unclear. Germline V gives CDR1 SGHRS, CDR2 YFSETQ. This CDR3 has 14 amino acids. Trimming removed 0 bases at V and 6 bases at J, with 12 bases between.

V and J are TRBV30 and TRBJ2-3; TRBD1 or TRBD2 may be the D gene (5 bases each). The CDR3 is 14 amino acids. CDR1 and CDR2 from the germline V gene are GTSNPN and SVGIG (reference sequence). V lost 2 bases to trimming and J lost 5 bases, with 14 bases between them. DNA of the CDR3: TGTGCCTGGAGTAGGGACGGACCTGTAGATACGCAGTATTTT. The encoded protein is CAWSRDGPVDTQYF. The variable domain in full, completed from reference TRBV30 and TRBJ2-3, reads SQTIHQWPATLVQPVGSPLSLECTVEGTSNPNLYWYRQAAGRGLQLLFYSVGIGQISSEVPQNLSASRPQDRQFILSSKKLLLSDSGFYLCAWSRDGPVDTQYFGPGTRLTVL.

V and J are TRBV10-3 and TRBJ2-4; D unclear. V dropped 3 bases and J dropped 5 bases, with 11 bases sitting between them. Looked up from germline, CDR1 is ENHRY and CDR2 is SYGVKD. This CDR3 comprises 14 residues. CDR3 sequence (DNA): TGTGCCATCAGTGAACAAGGACGTGAAAACATTCAGTACTTC. Protein sequence: CAISEQGRENIQYF.

This chain joins TRBV6-1 and TRBJ2-2, with D unresolved. V lost 6 bases to trimming and J lost 9 bases, with 8 bases between them. Germline V CDR1 and CDR2: MNHNS, SASEGT. The CDR3 contains 11 residues. The CDR3 spells CASSPSWELFF. The CDR3 coding sequence is TGTGCCAGCAGCCCAAGCTGGGAGCTGTTTTTT.

This sequence joins TRBV5-4 and TRBJ2-5; 9 bases are shared with TRBD1. Looked up from germline, CDR1 is SGHNT and CDR2 is YYREEE (reference sequence). The CDR3 is made up of 14 amino acids. Germline trimming cut 5 bases from V and 5 bases from J; bases unmatched to any gene: 7. This CDR3 reads CASSEQGAWETQYF. DNA for the CDR3: TGTGCCAGCAGTGAACAGGGGGCCTGGGAGACCCAGTACTTC.

This clone showed up just once. The chain couples TRBV23-1 to TRBJ2-2; 9 bases agree with TRBD2. TRBV23-1 is an ORF for which the function is uncertain. V shed 3 bases and J 0 bases; nucleotides not matched to a gene: 2. CDR3 length equals 16 residues. The CDR3 DNA reads as TGCGCCAGCAGTCATCAGCGGGGGGCGAACACCGGGGAGCTGTTTTTT. Translated: CASSHQRGANTGELFF.

J is TRBJ1-1 and V is TRBV7-9; D is ambiguous. The germline V and J ends were trimmed by 7 bases and 5 bases, with 14 bases remaining between them. Germline CDR1 and CDR2: SEHNR and FQNEAQ (reference sequence). There are 13 residues in the CDR3. Written as DNA, the CDR3 is TGTGCCAGCACCCCAGTAGGTGGAACTGAAGCTTTCTTT. Its protein product is CASTPVGGTEAFF.

The V and J genes are TRBV11-3 and TRBJ1-2; D remains unclear. This CDR3 has 12 residues. CDR1 and CDR2 from the germline V gene are SGHNT and YENEEA. V lost 3 bases and J lost 7, with 9 bases in between. The CDR3 protein is CASSLGGAGYTF. CDR3 nucleotide sequence: TGTGCCAGCAGCTTGGGCGGAGCTGGCTACACCTTC.

This chain joins TRBV5-1 and TRBJ2-1; TRBD2 aligns across 10 bases. The CDR3 is made up of 16 amino acids. Germline CDR1 is SGHRS and CDR2 is YFSETQ. Trimming cost V 0 bases and J 2 bases; bases outside gene matches: 2. The CDR3: CASSLAAGGAYNEQFF. The DNA for the CDR3 is TGCGCCAGCAGCTTGGCAGCGGGAGGGGCCTACAATGAGCAGTTCTTC.

The chain recombines TRBV7-9 with TRBJ2-7; perhaps TRBD1 as D (6 bases). Germline CDR1 reads SEHNR; CDR2 reads FQNEAQ (reference sequence). Trimming took off 0 bases at V and 0 bases at J, with 12 bases between the two ends. The CDR3 loop spans 16 amino acids. The CDR3 spells CASSLALRDTSYEQYF. The CDR3 region has the DNA TGTGCCAGCAGCTTAGCGCTCCGGGACACCTCCTACGAGCAGTACTTC.

The rearrangement links TRBV7-2 to TRBJ2-3; D remains unclear. Deletions cut 4 bases from V and 8 bases from J, with 10 bases between. CDR1 and CDR2 from the germline V gene are SGHTA and FQGNSA. CDR3 length: 12 amino acids. CDR3 sequence: CASSYLEGTQYF. The CDR3 nucleotides are TGTGCCAGCAGCTACCTGGAAGGTACGCAGTATTTT.

This chain joins TRBV5-1 and TRBJ2-3; 12 positions agree with TRBD2. Germline CDR1 reads SGHRS; CDR2 reads YFSETQ. The V segment lost 5 bases and the J segment 2 bases; nucleotides outside the gene matches: 9. The CDR3 loop spans 17 amino acids. The CDR3, as DNA: TGCGCCAGCAGACGAGTGACTAGCGGGAGTCTCACAGATACGCAGTATTTT. Amino acid sequence: CASRRVTSGSLTDTQYF.